The 23 T cell receptor beta chains below were found in one sample sequenced in a study of liver allograft versus peripheral blood T cells. Study summary: Repertoires of T cell receptors in transplanted livers were compared with recipients' peripheral blood repertoires.

Each CDR3 protein is one row after TCRdb ran MiXCR on the reads. The sample lists approximately 9,800 distinct CDR3 sequences, around 26% occurring once. The receptors here all came from a human patient who had a liver transplant. Some T cells may be supplied by the graft donor.

The CDR3 sequence: CASSEGVGGNQPQHF. CDR3 bases: TGTGCCAGCAGTGAAGGAGTTGGGGGCAATCAGCCCCAGCATTTT. The chain combines TRBV2 with TRBJ1-5, with D uncertain. Germline CDR1 SNHLY, CDR2 FYNNEI. V was clipped by 1 base and J by 2 bases, with 9 bases between them. The CDR3 spans 15 residues. Full variable domain (rest looked up from reference TRBV2 and TRBJ1-5): EPEVTQTPSHQVTQMGQEVILRCVPISNHLYFYWYRQILGQKVEFLVSFYNNEISEKSEIFDDQFSVERPDGSNFTLKIRSTKLEDSAMYFCASSEGVGGNQPQHFGDGTRLSIL.

This clonotype was seen a single time. A far bigger clonotype differs at one base, so this is likely a read error. The chain employs TRBV6-1 and TRBJ2-2; a weak D match, TRBD1 (5 bases). The end of the DNA is better explained by TRBJ1-4, so the J call may be wrong. In germline, CDR1 is MNHNS, CDR2 SASEGT. The CDR3 covers 15 residues. DNA of the CDR3: TGTGCCAGCAATGAGGCACAGGAGGAGTTTGAAAAACTGTTTTTT. This translates into CASNEAQEEFEKLFF.

By proportion, this clonotype is medium-sized. The chain is built from TRBV24-1 and TRBJ2-3; 7 positions agree with TRBD1. The V gene's germline CDR1 is KGHDR and CDR2 SFDVKD. Trimming took 9 bases from V and 0 from J; bases not matched to a gene: 5. This CDR3 has 14 residues. This chain's CDR3 is CATGTDYSTDTQYF. The CDR3 DNA is TGTGCCACCGGGACAGATTATAGCACAGATACGCAGTATTTT.

This clonotype was seen only a few times. The V and J genes are TRBV27 and TRBJ2-3; D not certain. Between the trimmed V and J ends, which lost 6 bases and 0 bases, there was a span of 10 bases. The CDR3 is 14 residues long. Germline V gene sequence: CDR1 MNHEY, CDR2 SMNVEV (reference sequence). The DNA for the CDR3 is TGTGCCAGCAGAGCTGAAATTAGCACAGATACGCAGTATTTT. Its protein product is CASRAEISTDTQYF.

CDR3 bases: TGTGCCACCAGTGATTTGACAGAACCTTCAGATACGCAGTATTTT. Translated: CATSDLTEPSDTQYF. The chain is built from TRBV24-1 and TRBJ2-3; D call uncertain. There are 15 residues in the CDR3. Germline CDR1 and CDR2: KGHDR and SFDVKD. V lost 0 bases, J lost 4 bases, and 10 bases lay in between.

About this clonotype: A much bigger clone sits one base away, suggesting this may be a read error. The chain links TRBV19 to TRBJ2-2; tentatively, D is TRBD2 (5 bases). This CDR3 contains 14 residues. Trimming removed 1 base from V and 7 bases from J, with 10 bases in between. CDR1 is LNHDA, CDR2 SQIVND, per germline (reference sequence). The CDR3 region has the DNA TGTGCCAGTAGTATAGTCCGGGGAAACGGGGAGCTGTTTTTT. Protein sequence: CASSIVRGNGELFF.

In this sample, this clonotype is medium-sized. The chain couples TRBV7-2 to TRBJ2-2; D possibly corresponds to TRBD1 (6 bases). CDR1 and CDR2 (germline): SGHTA, FQGNSA. The CDR3 covers 13 residues. The V end was cut by 1 base, the J end by 6 bases, with 6 bases between. The CDR3, as DNA: TGTGCCAGCAGCTTAGAGGGGGCCGGGGAGCTGTTTTTT. It is translated as CASSLEGAGELFF.

The chain has TRBV9 and TRBJ2-7; no definite D call. Germline values: CDR1 SGDLS, CDR2 YYNGEE. Trimming took off 4 bases at V and 0 bases at J, with 14 bases between the two ends. This CDR3 contains 15 residues. CDR3 residues: CASSLGHRSSYEQYF. CDR3 nucleotides: TGTGCCAGCAGCCTCGGGCATCGGAGCTCCTACGAGCAGTACTTC. Variable domain in full (rest from reference TRBV9 and TRBJ2-7): DSGVTQTPKHLITATGQRVTLRCSPRSGDLSVYWYQQSLDQGLQFLIQYYNGEERAKGNILERFSAQQFPDLHSELNLSSLELGDSALYFCASSLGHRSSYEQYFGPGTRLTVT.

Within the sample, this clonotype is medium-sized. This sequence joins TRBV10-3 and TRBJ1-4; 8 bases match TRBD1. The CDR3 loop spans 16 amino acids. Germline CDR1 is ENHRY and CDR2 is SYGVKD. The J segment lost 4 bases and the V segment lost 2 bases, leaving 6 bases of the junction unmatched. The DNA for the CDR3 is TGTGCCATCAGTGAGGGACAGGGAACCGGTAATGAAAAACTGTTTTTT. As protein: CAISEGQGTGNEKLFF.

This clonotype ranks as medium-sized. The rearrangement uses TRBV29-1 and TRBJ1-3; the match to TRBD1 covers 7 bases. Germline V gives CDR1 SQVTM, CDR2 ANQGSEA. The CDR3 totals 13 residues. V lost 3 bases and J lost 1; bases outside the gene matches: 0. CDR3 nucleotide sequence: TGCAGCGTTGAGGGACAGTCTGGAAACACCATATATTTT. Amino acid sequence: CSVEGQSGNTIYF.

This clonotype appeared a few times. The rearrangement links TRBV20-1 to TRBJ1-3; D uncertain. This CDR3 has 12 amino acids. CDR1 is DFQATT, CDR2 SNEGSKA, per germline (reference sequence). V lost 6 bases and J 4 bases, leaving 10 bases between the germline ends. DNA of the CDR3: TGCAGTGCCCCGTCCGACGGAAACACCATATATTTT. Its translation: CSAPSDGNTIYF.

The chain links TRBV6-1 to TRBJ2-1, with TRBD2 identical over 7 bases. The CDR3 is 14 amino acids. The junction had 6 bases not matched to a gene; V was cut back by 2 bases and J by 8 bases. In germline, CDR1 is MNHNS, CDR2 SASEGT. The CDR3: CASSEYVGGDEQFF. Written as DNA, the CDR3 is TGTGCCAGCAGTGAATATGTTGGGGGGGATGAGCAGTTCTTC.

By frequency in the sample, this clonotype is medium-sized. This chain joins TRBV7-9 and TRBJ1-2, with 8 bases aligning to TRBD1. The germline V gene encodes CDR1 SEHNR and CDR2 FQNEAQ (reference sequence). CDR3 length: 17 residues. V lost 3 bases, J lost 6 bases, and 15 bases stayed unmatched. CDR3 protein: CASSLLLGMGRGHGYTF. CDR3 DNA: TGTGCCAGCAGCTTGTTGTTGGGTATGGGCAGGGGGCATGGCTACACCTTC. The full variable domain, with the rest looked up from reference TRBV7-9 and TRBJ1-2, is DTGVSQNPRHKITKRGQNVTFRCDPISEHNRLYWYRQTLGQGPEFLTYFQNEAQLEKSRLLSDRFSAERPKGSFSTLEIQRTEQGDSAMYLCASSLLLGMGRGHGYTFGSGTRLTVV.

This clonotype occurred many times. The chain joins TRBV30 to TRBJ2-5, with TRBD2 matching 10 bases. The V gene's germline CDR1 is GTSNPN and CDR2 SVGIG (reference sequence). Germline trimming cut 5 bases from V and 2 bases from J; bases unmatched to any gene: 14. The CDR3 is 17 residues long. In DNA, the CDR3 is TGTGCCTGGTCCGGGGGGACTAGCGTGATAATACAAGAGACCCAGTACTTC. Translating it yields CAWSGGTSVIIQETQYF.

This sequence joins TRBV19 and TRBJ1-4; the D gene is possibly TRBD1 (6 bases). This CDR3 spans 15 amino acids. Deletions cut 5 bases from V and 3 bases from J, with 13 bases between. Germline values: CDR1 LNHDA, CDR2 SQIVND (reference sequence). As DNA, the CDR3 is TGTGCCAGTAGTTCACGGGACACAGCTAATGAAAAACTGTTTTTT. Protein product: CASSSRDTANEKLFF.

The chain couples TRBV3-1 to TRBJ1-2; the D is unclear. The CDR3 totals 14 residues. Trimming took 3 bases from V and 2 from J, leaving 10 bases between them. The germline CDR1 and CDR2 sequences are LGHDT and YNNKEL (reference sequence). CDR3 nucleotides: TGTGCCAGCAGCCAGGGTAGAGGGAACTATGGCTACACCTTC. Translation gives CASSQGRGNYGYTF.

The sample holds one count of this clonotype. The V and J genes are TRBV6-2 or TRBV6-3 and TRBJ1-6; TRBD1 is a possible D gene (6 bases). The V and J ends lost 6 bases and 0 bases respectively, with 18 bases between them. CDR3 size: 18 residues. The germline CDR1 and CDR2 sequences are MNHEY and SVGEGT. The chain's CDR3 is CASRPITGPNSYNSPLHF. Here the CDR3 DNA reads TGTGCCAGCAGGCCCATCACAGGGCCCAACTCCTATAATTCACCCCTCCACTTT.

Within the sample, this clonotype is medium-sized (0.01 to 0.1%). The chain joins TRBV18 to TRBJ2-2; D uncertain. The V end was cut by 4 bases, the J end by 3 bases, with 15 bases between. Germline V CDR1 and CDR2: KGHSH, LQKENI. The CDR3 extends over 16 amino acids. The CDR3 spells CASSQTGSVYTGELFF. CDR3 nucleotides: TGTGCCAGCTCACAAACGGGTAGTGTCTACACCGGGGAGCTGTTTTTT.

This clonotype is medium-sized in the sample. The J gene is TRBJ2-7, the V gene TRBV7-2, with D possibly being TRBD1 (6 bases). The CDR3 length is 14 residues. Germline V gene lookup returns CDR1 SGHTA and CDR2 FQGNSA. V lost 4 bases to trimming and J lost 7 bases, with 17 bases between them. The CDR3 bases are TGTGCCAGCAGCTCGCTTACAGGGCTCTTGGAGCAGTACTTC. Protein: CASSSLTGLLEQYF. Full variable domain (missing parts from reference TRBV7-2 and TRBJ2-7): GAGVSQSPSNKVTEKGKDVELRCDPISGHTALYWYRQSLGQGLEFLIYFQGNSAPDKSGLPSDRFSAERTGGSVSTLTIQRTQQEDSAVYLCASSSLTGLLEQYFGPGTRLTVT.

This clonotype rates as medium-sized. This chain connects TRBV19 to TRBJ1-5; 7 positions agree with TRBD1. CDR1 and CDR2 (germline): LNHDA, SQIVND (reference sequence). This CDR3 contains 14 residues. With V trimmed by 4 bases and J by 8 bases, 8 bases remained unmatched. The CDR3 DNA reads as TGTGCCAGTAGTAAGTTAGGGGGCGGTGAGCCCCAGCATTTT. It is translated as CASSKLGGGEPQHF.

This clonotype was counted many times. J is TRBJ1-3 and V is TRBV29-1; 8 bases line up with TRBD1. Germline V gene sequence: CDR1 SQVTM, CDR2 ANQGSEA. The V segment lost 6 bases and the J segment 2 bases; nucleotides outside the gene matches: 6. CDR3 size: 14 residues. CDR3 region: CSVGTGGAGNTIYF. CDR3 nucleotides: TGCAGCGTCGGCACAGGGGGAGCTGGAAACACCATATATTTT.

Relative to its sample, this clonotype is medium-sized. The genes are TRBV27 and TRBJ2-7, with D possibly being TRBD1 (6 bases). The CDR3 contains 14 residues. The V end lost 7 bases, the J end lost 2 bases, and 15 bases lay between the germline ends. Germline V gives CDR1 MNHEY, CDR2 SMNVEV (reference sequence). The CDR3 coding sequence is TGTGCCAGCACGGGACATCTTTTGACCTACGAGCAGTACTTC. Translating it yields CASTGHLLTYEQYF.

By share of the sample, this clonotype is medium-sized. This sequence joins TRBV5-4 and TRBJ2-6; unclear D gene. Germline loops: CDR1 SGHNT, CDR2 YYREEE (reference sequence). V was shortened by 1 base and J by 0 bases, with 8 bases between the two germline ends. This CDR3 is 16 amino acids long. As DNA, the CDR3 is TGTGCCAGCAGCTTGTGGGGATCCTCTGGGGCCAACGTCCTGACTTTC. It codes for CASSLWGSSGANVLTF.